A selection of T cell receptor beta chains follows, all from one sample in a study of T cells after yellow fever vaccination. TCRdb itself ran the 5' RACE reads through MiXCR, one entry per CDR3 protein. Counted here are some 350,000 distinct CDR3 sequences, 9.5% to 13% occurring once; the ten biggest clones make up less than 20%. This sample comprised PBMCs, obtained on the day of the first yellow fever vaccination. All receptors derive from a man aged 18 to 30 who received the YFV17D yellow fever vaccine. CDR3s include the opening cysteine and the closing phenylalanine or tryptophan. The D gene is left open where the match is weak. Clone size is stated in some rows and not others, as once, few, many or a class when expanded.

J,V,D,size,CDR3,DNA
TRBJ2-3,TRBV20-1,-,few,CSARDFQGGTDTQYF,TGCAGTGCTAGAGATTTTCAGGGCGGCACAGATACGCAGTATTTT
TRBJ1-4,TRBV5-1,-,-,CASSPSSTNEKLFF,TGCGCCAGCAGCCCAAGTTCAACTAATGAAAAACTGTTTTTT
TRBJ2-1,TRBV16,-,few,CASSQSRGSYNEQFF,TGTGCCAGCAGCCAATCACGGGGATCCTACAATGAGCAGTTCTTC
TRBJ2-5,TRBV7-2,-,-,CASSNRRAVETQYF,TGTGCCAGCAGCAACCGGAGGGCAGTAGAGACCCAGTACTTC
TRBJ2-2,TRBV4-1,-,few,CASSQEFGGQINTGELFF,TGCGCCAGCAGCCAAGAGTTCGGCGGACAGATAAACACCGGGGAGCTGTTTTTT
TRBJ2-7,TRBV5-1,TRBD2,few,CASSLEGGGVYEQYF,TGCGCCAGCAGCTTGGAGGGCGGGGGAGTCTACGAGCAGTACTTC
TRBJ2-2,TRBV7-2,-,few,CASSLGATELTGELFF,TGTGCCAGCAGCTTAGGGGCGACAGAACTCACCGGGGAGCTGTTTTTT
TRBJ1-6,TRBV7-2,TRBD1,few,CASSLRTGGSPLHF,TGTGCCAGCAGCTTAAGGACAGGGGGGTCACCCCTCCACTTT
TRBJ2-1,TRBV5-1,-,many,CASSPGGLDEQFF,TGCGCCAGCAGCCCCGGAGGGCTTGATGAGCAGTTCTTC
TRBJ1-2,TRBV12-3/TRBV12-4,-,-,CASSLFTGIGYGYTF,TGTGCCAGCAGTTTGTTCACAGGGATAGGCTATGGCTACACCTTC
TRBJ2-3,TRBV9,-,few,CASSAGSRQGGSTDTQYF,TGTGCCAGCAGCGCTGGGTCCCGGCAGGGTGGGAGCACAGATACGCAGTATTTT
TRBJ1-1,TRBV6-5,-,-,CASSYSDTGVTAFF,TGTGCCAGCAGTTACTCGGACACAGGTGTAACAGCTTTCTTT
TRBJ2-1,TRBV10-3,-,few,CAISHDSYNEQFF,TGTGCCATCAGTCATGACAGCTACAATGAGCAGTTCTTC
TRBJ2-7,TRBV30,-,-,CAWTYEQYF,TGTGCCTGGACCTACGAGCAGTACTTC
TRBJ2-1,TRBV12-3/TRBV12-4,-,-,CASRGSGIRYNEQFF,TGTGCCAGCAGGGGGTCGGGTATTAGGTACAATGAGCAGTTCTTC
TRBJ2-3,TRBV19,-,-,CASSTAQWGTDTQYF,TGTGCCAGTAGTACCGCCCAATGGGGCACAGATACGCAGTATTTT
TRBJ1-5,TRBV7-2,-,few,CASSLDKIQPQHF,TGTGCCAGCAGCTTAGACAAGATTCAGCCCCAGCATTTT
TRBJ1-3,TRBV29-1,TRBD1,-,CSVDVGQSVSGNTIYF,TGCAGCGTTGATGTGGGACAGTCAGTCTCTGGAAACACCATATATTTT
TRBJ1-3,TRBV12-3/TRBV12-4,-,few,CASSLESWGTIYF,TGTGCCAGCAGTTTAGAGTCGTGGGGCACCATATATTTT
TRBJ2-5,TRBV7-2,TRBD2,-,CASSYSGGAGETQYF,TGTGCCAGCAGCTATAGCGGGGGGGCCGGAGAGACCCAGTACTTC
TRBJ1-1,TRBV4-1,-,few,CASSQEGAGATEAFF,TGCGCCAGCAGCCAAGAAGGGGCAGGGGCCACTGAAGCTTTCTTT
TRBJ2-5,TRBV5-4,-,few,CASSTGAARQTQYF,TGTGCCAGCAGCACAGGTGCTGCCCGACAGACCCAGTACTTC
TRBJ2-1,TRBV19,TRBD1,-,CASSIQGVDNEQFF,TGTGCCAGTAGTATACAGGGGGTCGACAATGAGCAGTTCTTC
TRBJ2-5,TRBV25-1,TRBD2,-,CASSELAGGEETQYF,TGTGCCAGCAGTGAACTAGCGGGGGGGGAAGAGACCCAGTACTTC
TRBJ1-1,TRBV5-6,-,-,CASSLNTGWRSTEAFF,TGTGCCAGCAGCTTGAACACAGGGTGGAGGAGCACTGAAGCTTTCTTT
TRBJ1-1,TRBV6-1,-,-,CASREPGAPSTEAFF,TGTGCCAGCCGCGAACCGGGAGCCCCCTCCACTGAAGCTTTCTTT
TRBJ2-3,TRBV12-5,-,-,CASGLLTDTQYF,TGTGCTAGTGGTTTACTCACAGATACGCAGTATTTT
TRBJ1-2,TRBV5-1,-,-,CASSLVTGNYGYTF,TGCGCCAGCAGCTTGGTTACAGGGAACTATGGCTACACCTTC
TRBJ1-4,TRBV2,TRBD1,few,CASKDRELEKLFF,TGTGCCAGCAAGGACAGGGAATTGGAAAAACTGTTTTTT
TRBJ1-2,TRBV7-3,-,few,CASSSDRSPSYGYTF,TGTGCCAGCAGCTCGGACAGATCCCCTTCCTATGGCTACACCTTC
TRBJ2-5,TRBV6-1,-,-,CASRRPGTQETQYF,TGTGCCAGCAGACGCCCCGGGACCCAAGAGACCCAGTACTTC
TRBJ1-1,TRBV6-2/TRBV6-3,-,-,CASSYSPSRRADTEAFF,TGTGCCAGCAGTTACTCGCCCTCTAGGAGGGCGGACACTGAAGCTTTCTTT
TRBJ2-7,TRBV6-5,TRBD1,few,CASSYRDRGSYEQYF,TGTGCCAGCAGCTATCGGGACAGAGGGTCCTACGAGCAGTACTTC
TRBJ1-2,TRBV6-2/TRBV6-3,-,-,CASTFVDGLRGYTF,TGTGCCAGCACCTTCGTTGATGGGTTGCGGGGCTACACCTTC
TRBJ2-2,TRBV7-2,-,few,CASSLGLHTGELFF,TGTGCCAGCAGCTTAGGTCTTCACACCGGGGAGCTGTTTTTT
TRBJ1-1,TRBV6-1,-,-,CASSLGSAFTEAFF,TGTGCCAGCAGCCTAGGATCAGCTTTCACTGAAGCTTTCTTT
TRBJ2-7,TRBV7-2,-,few,CASSPGRDAGQYF,TGTGCCAGCAGCCCCGGCAGGGACGCTGGGCAGTACTTC
TRBJ1-2,TRBV11-2,-,few,CASSLGQEELISGYTF,TGTGCCAGCAGCTTAGGACAGGAAGAATTAATCTCTGGCTACACCTTC
TRBJ2-1,TRBV7-2,-,many,CASSLIGVVVSYNEQFF,TGTGCCAGCAGCTTGATTGGGGTGGTCGTCTCCTACAATGAGCAGTTCTTC
TRBJ2-5,TRBV20-1,TRBD2,few,CSASKRGMETQYF,TGCAGTGCTAGTAAGCGGGGTATGGAGACCCAGTACTTC
TRBJ1-1,TRBV5-1,TRBD1,few,CATRQGMNTEAFF,TGCGCCACCAGACAGGGGATGAACACTGAAGCTTTCTTT
TRBJ2-1,TRBV7-3,TRBD1,few,CASSPTPGQGYNEQFF,TGTGCCAGCAGCCCAACCCCGGGACAGGGTTACAATGAGCAGTTCTTC
TRBJ1-1,TRBV7-9,-,-,CASSPAPAEAFF,TGTGCCAGCAGCCCGGCCCCGGCTGAAGCTTTCTTT
TRBJ2-3,TRBV20-1,TRBD2,few,CSARRAGGRADTQYF,TGCAGTGCTAGAAGAGCGGGGGGCCGAGCAGATACGCAGTATTTT
TRBJ1-1,TRBV12-3/TRBV12-4,TRBD1,few,CASRSQGITTEAFF,TGTGCCAGCAGGTCACAGGGGATCACCACTGAAGCTTTCTTT
TRBJ2-5,TRBV18,TRBD1,many,CASSPGTEETQYF,TGTGCCAGCTCACCGGGGACAGAAGAGACCCAGTACTTC
TRBJ2-5,TRBV5-1,-,-,CASSLVASTETQYF,TGCGCCAGCAGCTTGGTAGCGTCCACAGAGACCCAGTACTTC
TRBJ2-1,TRBV7-2,TRBD2,-,CASSPSGLGLGEEQFF,TGTGCCAGCAGCCCCTCCGGACTAGGTCTGGGGGAAGAGCAGTTCTTC
TRBJ2-7,TRBV5-1,-,-,CASSLGRTSSYEQYF,TGCGCCAGCAGCCTAGGACGGACGTCGTCCTACGAGCAGTACTTC
TRBJ2-2,TRBV4-3,-,many,CASSQVGGGPGELFF,TGCGCCAGCAGCCAAGTAGGGGGGGGGCCCGGGGAGCTGTTTTTT
TRBJ1-5,TRBV12-3/TRBV12-4,-,few,CASRLSGGNQPQHF,TGTGCCAGCAGACTTTCAGGGGGCAATCAGCCCCAGCATTTT
TRBJ1-5,TRBV6-5,-,-,CASSYAGGEGNQPQHF,TGTGCCAGCAGCTACGCTGGAGGAGAAGGCAATCAGCCCCAGCATTTT
TRBJ2-1,TRBV7-2,TRBD1,-,CASSFDRGSYNEQFF,TGTGCCAGCAGTTTCGACAGGGGCTCCTACAATGAGCAGTTCTTC
TRBJ2-7,TRBV7-8,TRBD2,-,CASSLLAGGRNEQYF,TGTGCCAGCAGCTTACTGGCGGGGGGTAGGAACGAGCAGTACTTC
TRBJ2-2,TRBV4-3,-,few,CASSQDMVPSPGELFF,TGCGCCAGCAGCCAAGATATGGTCCCGAGCCCCGGGGAGCTGTTTTTT
TRBJ2-6,TRBV6-1,-,few,CASSPGYWAGANVLTF,TGTGCCAGCAGTCCAGGGTATTGGGCTGGGGCCAACGTCCTGACTTTC
TRBJ2-5,TRBV20-1,TRBD2,few,CSGSRGGHETQYF,TGCAGTGGTTCTCGGGGGGGCCACGAGACCCAGTACTTC